This entry describes one TCR beta chain. TCRdb's copy holds only in-frame clones and misses some; the assay was immunoSEQ multiplex PCR. The top ten hold around 7% of the sample, which has around 190,000 clones, about four fifths seen once. These data come from a study of blood T cell repertoires in COVID-19. Study in general: Sites across the United States, Italy and Spain contributed samples from acute and convalescent COVID-19. Nucleic acid was either cDNA or gDNA, and it came from T cells, B-cell-depleted T cells, or PBMCs.

CDR3 size: 12 residues. The V gene's germline CDR1 is LNHDA and CDR2 SQIVND (reference sequence). The V and J ends lost 3 bases and 8 bases respectively, with 10 bases between them. The sequenced sample was peripheral blood. The source of this sequence is a human donor in a cohort sampled during active COVID-19. This sequence joins TRBV19 and TRBJ1-2; perhaps TRBD1 as D (5 bases). CDR3 sequence reads: CASSMEGSGYTF. The CDR3 coding sequence is TGTGCCAGTAGTATGGAGGGGTCGGGCTACACCTTC.